The sequence of this T cell receptor beta chain was determined in a study of T cells in Graves' hyperthyroidism and ophthalmopathy. Findings of the study overall: Within blood appeared most thyroid clonotypes that had expanded above 0.001.

TCR beta CDR3 regions were amplified from RNA. TCR CDR3 regions were first amplified by RT-PCR with HTBI primers. Each CDR3 protein gets one entry after TCRdb re-called the multiplex PCR reads with MiXCR. The table has 400,000 to 550,000 distinct CDR3 sequences, roughly 14% seen once. The sample holds many counts of this clonotype. The target antigen is unknown. This CDR3 contains 14 residues. V lost 2 bases, J lost 6 bases, and 13 bases lay in between. Per the germline V gene, CDR1 is SGHTS and CDR2 is YDEGEE. When ophthalmopathy did not progress within 18 months, Graves' hyperthyroidism was considered stable.

The receptor was derived from a woman aged 18-29 years with Graves' hyperthyroidism. Sequencing used blood. This sequence joins TRBV5-8 and TRBJ2-3; no clear D. CDR3 protein: CASSFGLAADTQYF. The CDR3 coding sequence is TGTGCCAGCAGCTTCGGGTTAGCAGCTGATACGCAGTATTTT.